The T cell receptor (beta chain) described here comes from a study of blood T cell repertoires in COVID-19. Patients from Seattle were sampled longitudinally, starting during active infection. Authors' data handling: Amplified reference gene primers provided the basis for estimating nucleated cell counts. Only in-frame clones appear in the TCRdb table, and some are missing; sequencing was by immunoSEQ multiplex PCR. V and J calls and clone size are copied from that table; D and trimming were computed from the DNA. The table lists some 220,000 clones, roughly 85% of them singletons. The V gene's germline CDR1 is SGDLS and CDR2 YYNGEE. CDR3 length: 15 amino acids. V gave up 0 bases and J gave up 9 bases; unmatched junction bases: 6.

The specimen was peripheral blood. The TCR sequence derives from a man in his fifties or sixties with COVID-19, enrolled during active disease. J is TRBJ2-2 and V is TRBV9, with 9 bases aligning to TRBD1. This CDR3 reads CASSVETGGPRELFF. The CDR3 region has the DNA TGTGCCAGCAGCGTAGAAACAGGGGGCCCCCGGGAGCTGTTTTTT.